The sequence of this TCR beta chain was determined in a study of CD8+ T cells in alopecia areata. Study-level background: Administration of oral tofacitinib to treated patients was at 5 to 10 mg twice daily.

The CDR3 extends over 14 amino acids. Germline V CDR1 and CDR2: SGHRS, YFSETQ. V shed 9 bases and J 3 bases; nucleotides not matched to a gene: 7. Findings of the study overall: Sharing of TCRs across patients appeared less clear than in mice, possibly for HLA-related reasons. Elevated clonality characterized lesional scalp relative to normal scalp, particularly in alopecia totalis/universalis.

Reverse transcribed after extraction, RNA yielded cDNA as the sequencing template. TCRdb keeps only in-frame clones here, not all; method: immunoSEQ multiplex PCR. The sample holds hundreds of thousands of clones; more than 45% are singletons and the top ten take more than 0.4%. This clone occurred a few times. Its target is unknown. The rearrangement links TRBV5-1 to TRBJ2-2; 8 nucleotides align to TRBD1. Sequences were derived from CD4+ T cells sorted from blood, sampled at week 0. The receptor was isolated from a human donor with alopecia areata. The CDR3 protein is CATRATGDTGELFF. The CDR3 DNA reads TGCGCCACCAGGGCGACAGGGGACACCGGGGAGCTGTTTTTT.